This is a list of T cell receptor beta chains from one sample in a study of cytomegalovirus exposure and HLA in healthy donors. Profiling relied on immunoSEQ multiplex PCR, and the TCRdb table lists in-frame clones only, not all of them. This table has tens of thousands of clones, just over 95% appearing once. Sequenced input: PBMCs. The receptors were gathered from a woman aged 18-30 years in good health and CMV-seropositive. Each CDR3 is given with its conserved first and last residue. The D gene is left open where the match is weak. Clone size, where shown, is once, few, many, or a class for clones that have expanded.

>TRBV7-3|NA|NA|TRBJ2-2
CASSLPGGELFF
TGTGCCAGCAGCCTGCCGGGCGGGGAGCTGTTTTTT
>TRBV6-6|NA|NA|TRBJ1-4
CASSYPPAGGSEKLFF
TGTGCCAGCAGTTACCCTCCCGCCGGGGGGAGTGAAAAACTGTTTTTT
>TRBV7-3|NA|NA|TRBJ2-7
CASSLNPGGSYEQYF
TGTGCCAGCAGCTTAAATCCCGGGGGATCCTACGAGCAGTACTTC
>TRBV30|NA|once|TRBJ1-4
CAWSVRQGGEKLFF
TGTGCCTGGAGTGTACGGCAGGGAGGTGAAAAACTGTTTTTT
>TRBV27|NA|NA|TRBJ1-1
CASRNRATEAFF
TGTGCCAGCAGGAACAGAGCCACTGAAGCTTTCTTT
>TRBV28|NA|NA|TRBJ2-2
CASALGGTSGELFF
TGTGCCAGCGCGCTCGGGGGAACGAGCGGGGAGCTGTTTTTT
>TRBV7-9|NA|once|TRBJ2-7
CASSTSSNYEQYF
TGTGCCAGCAGCACCTCCTCTAACTACGAGCAGTACTTC
>TRBV28|NA|NA|TRBJ2-7
CATRTVSSYEQYF
TGTGCCACCAGGACAGTCAGCTCCTACGAGCAGTACTTC
>TRBV7-8|NA|NA|TRBJ2-1
CASSFFGQGAYNEQFF
TGTGCCAGCAGCTTTTTCGGGCAGGGTGCCTACAATGAGCAGTTCTTC
>TRBV6-5|NA|NA|TRBJ2-4
CASRAGPLAKNIQYF
TGTGCCAGCAGGGCGGGACCCTTAGCCAAAAACATTCAGTACTTC
>TRBV18|TRBD2|NA|TRBJ2-7
CASSPPGLAPYEQYF
TGTGCCAGCTCACCTCCGGGACTAGCGCCGTACGAGCAGTACTTC
>TRBV5-4|NA|once|TRBJ2-1
CASSLSGFYNEQFF
TGTGCCAGCAGCTTGTCGGGGTTCTACAATGAGCAGTTCTTC
>TRBV28|TRBD1|NA|TRBJ2-3
CASSLRRDRGTDTQYF
TGTGCCAGCAGTTTACGTAGGGACAGGGGGACAGATACGCAGTATTTT
>TRBV29-1|TRBD1|NA|TRBJ2-4
CSARGQGRDLAKNIQYF
TGCAGCGCTCGAGGACAGGGGAGGGATCTGGCCAAAAACATTCAATACTTC
>TRBV7-2|TRBD1|NA|TRBJ1-2
CASSLMRQGDGYTF
TGTGCCAGCAGCTTAATGAGGCAGGGGGATGGCTACACCTTC
>TRBV19|TRBD2|NA|TRBJ2-1
CASSFRLAGSSYNEQFF
TGTGCCAGTAGTTTTAGACTAGCGGGGAGCTCCTACAATGAGCAGTTCTTC
>TRBV19|TRBD1|NA|TRBJ1-1
CASRERGLGTEAFF
TGTGCCAGTAGGGAGAGGGGGCTCGGGACTGAAGCTTTCTTT
>TRBV5-1|TRBD2|NA|TRBJ2-7
CASSLGLAGNYEQYF
TGCGCCAGCAGCTTGGGACTAGCGGGAAACTACGAGCAGTACTTC
>TRBV6-4|TRBD1|NA|TRBJ2-3
CASSPTGGLKDTQYF
TGTGCCAGCAGTCCGACAGGGGGATTGAAAGATACGCAGTATTTT
>TRBV6-4|NA|NA|TRBJ2-1
CASSDRPSIANNEQFF
TGTGCCAGCAGTGATCGTCCTAGCATTGCCAACAATGAGCAGTTCTTC
>TRBV7-7|NA|NA|TRBJ2-5
CASSKAQQETQYF
TGTGCTAGCAGCAAAGCACAGCAAGAGACCCAGTACTTC
>TRBV4-3|TRBD2|once|TRBJ2-3
CASSLTSPISTDTQYF
TGCGCCAGCAGCCTGACTAGCCCCATAAGCACAGATACGCAGTATTTT
>TRBV14|TRBD1|once|TRBJ1-2
CASSQVGTAGYTF
TGTGCCAGCAGCCAAGTGGGGACAGCTGGCTACACCTTC
>TRBV28|TRBD1|NA|TRBJ1-1
CASNRRQGAGNTEAFF
TGTGCCAGCAACCGACGGCAGGGGGCCGGAAACACTGAAGCTTTCTTT
>TRBV25-1|NA|NA|TRBJ1-3
CASSAIGNTIYF
TGTGCCAGCAGTGCTATAGGAAACACCATATATTTT
>TRBV5-4|NA|NA|TRBJ2-7
CASSHPGGEQYF
TGTGCCAGCAGCCATCCAGGGGGGGAGCAGTACTTC
>TRBV19|NA|NA|TRBJ2-1
CASSRLTEGYEQFF
TGTGCCAGTAGTCGCTTGACGGAGGGCTATGAGCAGTTCTTC
>TRBV7-6|NA|NA|TRBJ2-7
CASSLASTTGLNSYEQYF
TGTGCCAGCAGCTTAGCCTCCACCACCGGACTGAACTCCTACGAGCAGTACTTC
>TRBV5-1|TRBD1|NA|TRBJ2-7
CASSLQPTGPYEQYF
TGCGCCAGCAGCTTGCAGCCGACAGGGCCCTACGAGCAGTACTTC
>TRBV10-2|NA|once|TRBJ2-5
CASSVGRGKETQYF
TGCGCCAGCAGTGTTGGGAGGGGGAAAGAGACCCAGTACTTC
>TRBV4-1|NA|NA|TRBJ2-7
CASSGSSYEQYF
TGCGCCAGCAGCGGGAGCTCCTACGAGCAGTACTTC
>TRBV6-5|NA|NA|TRBJ1-4
CASSYTATNEKLFF
TGTGCCAGCAGTTACACGGCAACTAATGAAAAACTGTTTTTT
>TRBV11-2|NA|NA|TRBJ1-2
CASSLEGNYGYTF
TGTGCCAGCAGCTTGGAGGGTAACTATGGCTACACCTTC